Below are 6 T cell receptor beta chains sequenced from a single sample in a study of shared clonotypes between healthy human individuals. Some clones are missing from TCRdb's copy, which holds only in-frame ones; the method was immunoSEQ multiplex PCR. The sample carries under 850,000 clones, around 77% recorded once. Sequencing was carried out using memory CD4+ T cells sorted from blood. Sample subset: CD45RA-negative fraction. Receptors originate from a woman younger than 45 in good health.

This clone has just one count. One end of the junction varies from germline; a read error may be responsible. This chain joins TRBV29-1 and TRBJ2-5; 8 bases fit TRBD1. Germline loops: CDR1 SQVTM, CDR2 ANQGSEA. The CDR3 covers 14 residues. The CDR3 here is CSVEGGQAKETRYF. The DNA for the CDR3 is TGCAGCGTTGAGGGGGGACAGGCAAAAGAGACCCGGTACTTC.

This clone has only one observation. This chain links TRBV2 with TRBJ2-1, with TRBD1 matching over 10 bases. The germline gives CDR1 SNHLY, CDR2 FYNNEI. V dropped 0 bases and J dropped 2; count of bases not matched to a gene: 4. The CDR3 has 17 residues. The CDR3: CASSEARGTGAYNEQFF. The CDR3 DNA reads TGTGCCAGCAGTGAAGCCCGAGGGACAGGGGCCTACAATGAGCAGTTCTTC. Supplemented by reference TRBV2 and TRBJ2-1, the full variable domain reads EPEVTQTPSHQVTQMGQEVILRCVPISNHLYFYWYRQILGQKVEFLVSFYNNEISEKSEIFDDQFSVERPDGSNFTLKIRSTKLEDSAMYFCASSEARGTGAYNEQFFGPGTRLTVL.

CDR3 in DNA: TGTGCCAGCAGCTTAATGAGGTCGAGGACCCCCTACAATGAGCAGTTCTTC. Translating it yields CASSLMRSRTPYNEQFF. The J gene is TRBJ2-1, the V gene TRBV11-2; D gene uncertain. Germline V gene sequence: CDR1 SGHAT, CDR2 FQNNGV. The ends were cut back, 2 bases at V and 2 bases at J, with 16 bases in the middle. CDR3 length: 17 amino acids.

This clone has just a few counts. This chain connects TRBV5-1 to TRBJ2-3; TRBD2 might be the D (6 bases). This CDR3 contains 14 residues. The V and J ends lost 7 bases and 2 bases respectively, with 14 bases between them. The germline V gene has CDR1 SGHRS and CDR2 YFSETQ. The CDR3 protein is CASVAGQNTDTQYF. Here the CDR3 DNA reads TGCGCCAGCGTGGCGGGGCAAAACACAGATACGCAGTATTTT. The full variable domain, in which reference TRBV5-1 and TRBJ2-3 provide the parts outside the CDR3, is KAGVTQTPRYLIKTRGQQVTLSCSPISGHRSVSWYQQTPGQGLQFLFEYFSETQRNKGNFPGRFSGRQFSNSRSEMNVSTLELGDSALYLCASVAGQNTDTQYFGPGTRLTVL.

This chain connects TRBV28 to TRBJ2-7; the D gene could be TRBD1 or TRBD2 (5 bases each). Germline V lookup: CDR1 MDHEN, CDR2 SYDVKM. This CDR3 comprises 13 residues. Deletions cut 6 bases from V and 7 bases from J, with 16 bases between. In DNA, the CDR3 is TGTGCCAGCAGCCGGGGCTCCATAAGGGAGCAGTACTTC. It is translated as CASSRGSIREQYF.

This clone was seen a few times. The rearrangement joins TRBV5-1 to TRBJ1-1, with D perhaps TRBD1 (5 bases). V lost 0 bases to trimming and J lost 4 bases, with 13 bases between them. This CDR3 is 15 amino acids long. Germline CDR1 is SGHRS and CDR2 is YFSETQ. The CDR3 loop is CASSLGAGQVTEAFF. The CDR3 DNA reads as TGCGCCAGCAGCTTGGGGGCGGGGCAGGTCACTGAAGCTTTCTTT.